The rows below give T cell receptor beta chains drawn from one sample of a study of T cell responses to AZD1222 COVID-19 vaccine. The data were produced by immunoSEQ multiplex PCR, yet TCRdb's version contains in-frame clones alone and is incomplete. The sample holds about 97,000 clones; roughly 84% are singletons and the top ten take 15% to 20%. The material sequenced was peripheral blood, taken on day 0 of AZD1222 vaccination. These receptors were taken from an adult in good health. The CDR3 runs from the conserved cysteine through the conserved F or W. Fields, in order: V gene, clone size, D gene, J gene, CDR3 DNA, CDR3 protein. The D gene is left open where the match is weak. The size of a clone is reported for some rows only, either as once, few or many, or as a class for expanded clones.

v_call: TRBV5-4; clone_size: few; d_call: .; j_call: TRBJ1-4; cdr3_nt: TGTGCCAGCAGCTTTTCGGGGGGCATTGCTAATGAAAAACTGTTTTTT; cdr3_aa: CASSFSGGIANEKLFF
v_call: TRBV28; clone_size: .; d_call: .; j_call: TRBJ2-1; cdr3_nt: TGTGCCAGCAGTTTCCTCTCAGGGGGGGAGAATGAGCAGTTCTTC; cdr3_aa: CASSFLSGGENEQFF
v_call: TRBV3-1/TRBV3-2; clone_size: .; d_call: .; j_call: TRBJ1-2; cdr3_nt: TGTGCCAGCAGCCAAGGGGCCCCCTCGGGTGGCTACACCTTC; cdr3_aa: CASSQGAPSGGYTF
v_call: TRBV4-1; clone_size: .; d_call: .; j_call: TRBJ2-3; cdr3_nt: TGCGCCAGCAGCCAAGATGGAGCCTTCCCGATTGGGTATTTT; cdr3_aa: CASSQDGAFPIGYF
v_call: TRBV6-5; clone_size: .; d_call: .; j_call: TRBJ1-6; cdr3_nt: TGTGCCAGCAGTACCGGACACCCTAATTCACCCCTCCACTTT; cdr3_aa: CASSTGHPNSPLHF
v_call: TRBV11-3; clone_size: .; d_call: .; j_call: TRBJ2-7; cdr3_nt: TGTGCCAGCAGCTTGGACAGCGGCCCCTCCTACGAGCAGTACTTC; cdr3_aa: CASSLDSGPSYEQYF
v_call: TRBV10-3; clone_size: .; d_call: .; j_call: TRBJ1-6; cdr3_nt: TGTGCCATCAGTGAGTCGACCGGAGGGAGTTCACCCCTCCACTTT; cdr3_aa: CAISESTGGSSPLHF
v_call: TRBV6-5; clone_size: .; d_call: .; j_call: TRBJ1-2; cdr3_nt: TGTGCCAGCCGATCCCGGGACCGAGGATACTATGGCTACACCTTC; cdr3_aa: CASRSRDRGYYGYTF
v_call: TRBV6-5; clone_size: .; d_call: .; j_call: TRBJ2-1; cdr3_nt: TGTGCCAGCAGGAAAGGACAGCTCAATGAGCAGTTCTTC; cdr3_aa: CASRKGQLNEQFF
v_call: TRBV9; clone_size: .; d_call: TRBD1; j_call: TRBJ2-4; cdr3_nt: TGTGCCAGCAGCCCCCATACAAGACAGGGGGACATTCAGTACTTC; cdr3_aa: CASSPHTRQGDIQYF
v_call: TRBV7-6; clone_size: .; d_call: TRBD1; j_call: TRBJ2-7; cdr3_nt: TGTGCCAGCAGCTTAGGGGACAGGGGAAGTTTCGAGCAGTACTTC; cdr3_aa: CASSLGDRGSFEQYF